The clone carrying this T cell receptor beta chain showed up just a few times. Different DNA sequences within this sample yield the same CDR3. The entry originates in a study of blood T cell repertoires in COVID-19. Study overall: Sample material is recorded as cDNA or gDNA derived from T cells, B-cell-depleted T cells, or PBMCs.

J lost 5 bases, V lost 0 bases, and 1 base had no gene match. Germline CDR1 and CDR2: SGHNT and YYREEE (reference sequence). The CDR3 totals 13 residues. Produced via immunoSEQ multiplex PCR; TCRdb's table is partial and in-frame only. The sample records some 150,000 clones, about 77% being singletons. This sequence originates from an elderly woman with acute or convalescent COVID-19. The chain carries TRBV5-4 and TRBJ1-2; 7 bases line up with TRBD1. The specimen sequenced was peripheral blood. The CDR3 region has the DNA TGTGCCAGCAGCTTGGCAGGGGGATATGGCTACACCTTC. Amino acids: CASSLAGGYGYTF.